Below, 11 T cell receptor beta chains from the same sample are listed, as sequenced in a study of T cells in Graves' hyperthyroidism and ophthalmopathy. The CDR3 regions of TCR beta were amplified from RNA transcripts. In the first-round RT-PCR of the TCR CDR3, the HTBI primer set was used. TCRdb reanalysed the multiplex PCR reads using MiXCR and keeps one entry per CDR3 protein. In the table there are around 290,000 distinct CDR3 sequences, approximately 17% of which are singletons. The sequencing input was blood. These receptors all stem from a woman aged 55-69 years with Graves' ophthalmopathy.

In regard to this clonotype: A much larger clone is a single base away; this may be a read error. The chain is built from TRBV28 and TRBJ1-5; D not certain. The CDR3 extends over 13 amino acids. Germline V gene lookup returns CDR1 MDHEN and CDR2 SYDVKM. CDR3 region: CASRLDRVQPQHF. The CDR3, as DNA: TGTGCCAGCCGTTTAGATCGAGTGCAGCCCCAGCATTTT.

The chain joins TRBV5-5 to TRBJ2-5; tentative D call: TRBD1 (6 bases). Between the trimmed V and J ends, which lost 2 bases and 2 bases, there was a span of 13 bases. This CDR3 is built from 15 residues. From germline, CDR1 is SGHKS and CDR2 YYEKEE (reference sequence). The CDR3 loop is CASSFAPRGQETQYF. Written as DNA, the CDR3 is TGTGCCAGCAGCTTCGCCCCAAGGGGGCAAGAGACCCAGTACTTC.

The chain carries TRBV4-1 and TRBJ1-5; TRBD1 agrees at 7 bases. The germline V gene encodes CDR1 MGHRA and CDR2 YSYEKL. CDR3 length equals 15 residues. V gave up 3 bases and J gave up 5 bases; unmatched junction bases: 7. CDR3 bases: TGCGCCAGCAGCCACACGACAGGGCGAGATCAGCCCCAGCATTTT. Encoded protein: CASSHTTGRDQPQHF.

This clonotype has a count of ten or more. V is TRBV11-2 and J is TRBJ2-4; the D is unclear. Deletions cut 5 bases from V and 2 bases from J, with 10 bases between. CDR1 is SGHAT, CDR2 FQNNGV, per germline. This CDR3 contains 14 residues. CDR3 nucleotide sequence: TGTGCCAGCAGCCTACTCGGTACCAAAAACATTCAGTACTTC. Translated: CASSLLGTKNIQYF.

This rearrangement joins TRBV11-2 to TRBJ2-3; 14 nucleotides line up with TRBD2. V trimming: 3 bases; J trimming: 5 bases; junction bases outside the gene matches: 7. Germline V lookup: CDR1 SGHAT, CDR2 FQNNGV. CDR3 size: 17 residues. DNA of the CDR3: TGTGCCAGCAGCTTTGGGACTAGCGGGGGCCGGGGAGATACGCAGTATTTT. Its protein product is CASSFGTSGGRGDTQYF.

This chain links TRBV5-1 with TRBJ2-1; TRBD2 matches 9 bases. Trimming removed 0 bases from V and 8 bases from J; junction bases left unmatched: 3. This CDR3 is built from 14 residues. Germline values: CDR1 SGHRS, CDR2 YFSETQ. CDR3: CASSLVGGRDEQFF. CDR3 nucleotides: TGCGCCAGCAGCTTGGTTGGCGGGAGGGATGAGCAGTTCTTC.

The V gene is TRBV6-1, the J gene TRBJ1-1, with 7 positions matching TRBD1. The CDR3 has 14 residues. Germline CDR1 and CDR2: MNHNS and SASEGT. V gave up 2 bases and J gave up 7 bases; unmatched junction bases: 7. The CDR3 region has the DNA TGTGCCAGCAGTGAAAGGGCTGACAGGGATGAAGCTTTCTTT. Amino acid sequence: CASSERADRDEAFF.

This clonotype was picked up many times. J is TRBJ1-2 and V is TRBV28; D gene uncertain. CDR1 and CDR2 from the germline V gene are MDHEN and SYDVKM. There are 11 residues in the CDR3. In DNA form, the CDR3 reads TGTTCCTCGGGAGCTAACTATGGCTACACCTTC. It specifies CSSGANYGYTF.

This clonotype came up many times. CDR3 sequence (DNA): TGTGCCAGCAGCTTATTCGAACTAAGGGGGACCCAGTACTTC. Its translation is CASSLFELRGTQYF. This chain joins TRBV5-8 and TRBJ2-5; D might be TRBD1 (5 bases). Germline V lookup: CDR1 SGHTS, CDR2 YDEGEE. Trimming took 2 bases from V and 7 from J, leaving 15 bases between them. The CDR3 length is 14 residues.

As regards this clonotype: This may be a read error: a much more frequent sequence differs by one nucleotide. The chain has TRBV27 and TRBJ2-3; D perhaps matches TRBD1 (6 bases). This CDR3 comprises 18 residues. CDR1 MNHEY and CDR2 SMNVEV come from the germline V gene (reference sequence). V was trimmed by 5 bases and J by 0 bases, leaving 21 bases between them. DNA of the CDR3: TGTGCCAGCAGTCTCGGCAGGGGTATTCGACTTAGCACAGATACGCAGTATTTT. It is translated as CASSLGRGIRLSTDTQYF.

This clonotype was counted at least ten times. This chain joins TRBV2 and TRBJ2-7; the D call may be TRBD1 or TRBD2 (5 bases each). Germline V lookup: CDR1 SNHLY, CDR2 FYNNEI. Trimming removed 9 bases at V and 2 bases at J, with 17 bases between. This CDR3 is built from 14 residues. The chain's CDR3 is CASRNGTYTYEQYF. The DNA of the CDR3 is TGTGCCAGTAGAAATGGGACGTATACCTACGAGCAGTACTTC.